Sequencing of this TCR beta chain was carried out in a study of blood T cell repertoires in COVID-19. Assay: immunoSEQ multiplex PCR; the TCRdb copy retains only in-frame clones and omits some. The sample has a few hundred thousand clones, about 79% seen once. Germline assignment: CDR1 SNHLY and CDR2 FYNNEI. The CDR3 contains 18 residues. V lost 0 bases to trimming and J lost 7 bases; unmatched junction nucleotides: 14. The TCR was taken from a woman in her thirties or forties who had recovered from COVID-19. The chain uses TRBV2 and TRBJ2-5; TRBD2 agrees at 10 bases. The sequencing sample was made of peripheral blood. The CDR3: CASSEASLAGVLGVTQYF. The CDR3, as DNA: TGTGCCAGCAGTGAAGCGTCTCTAGCGGGGGTCCTAGGGGTGACCCAGTACTTC.